This TCR beta chain was found in a study of identical twins. There are 19 residues in the CDR3. Overall study results and limits: Insertions were reduced in abundant cord blood beta clonotypes but not in memory repertoires.

With respect to this clonotype: The antigen is undetermined.

A template switching step contributed a universal primer site, while unique molecular identifiers were present in the cDNA. TCRdb independently ran MiXCR on the 5' RACE reads; one entry per CDR3 protein. Altogether approximately 530,000 distinct CDR3 sequences are present, 20% to 25% being singletons, with the ten largest covering approximately 0.5%. The same sample was also studied in work on yellow fever vaccine responses in identical twins. That source adds: Twins' vaccine T cell response reportedly seemed partly convergent, partly personalized.

The sequencing input was CD4+ T cells sorted from blood. This TCR was sampled from a woman aged 18-29 years in good health. The chain combines TRBV21-1 with TRBJ2-3; the DNA was not used to check the table's D call, TRBD2. TRBV21-1 is a pseudogene segment. This CDR3 reads CASSEKGRTSGRGTDTQYF. The CDR3 bases are TGTGCCAGCAGCGAAAAGGGGAGGACTAGCGGGAGGGGGACAGATACGCAGTATTTT.